Shown below are 2 T cell receptor beta chains from a single sample sequenced in a study of CD8+ T cells in alopecia areata. cDNA reverse transcribed from extracted RNA served as the sequencing template. Assay used: immunoSEQ multiplex PCR; TCRdb lists only in-frame clones, some missing. The data show 150,000 to 200,000 clones, 55% to 75% seen once. Treatment denoted: oral pan-JAK inhibitor, 5-10 mg twice daily. Source: CD4+ T cells sorted from blood, taken at week 24, from a patient treated with tofacitinib. The receptors originated from a human donor with alopecia areata.

This clone was counted between two and nine times. The chain carries TRBV18 and TRBJ2-2; D gene ambiguous. The CDR3 has 16 residues. Germline V lookup: CDR1 KGHSH, CDR2 LQKENI. V lost 3 bases and J lost 3, with 14 bases in between. This chain's CDR3 is CASSPPLGTDTGELFF. The CDR3 DNA reads as TGTGCCAGCTCACCGCCGTTGGGTACCGACACCGGGGAGCTGTTTTTT.

This clone was picked up a small number of times. The chain is built from TRBV5-6 and TRBJ1-4, with D possibly being TRBD1 (6 bases). V was cut by 3 bases and J by 0 bases, with 15 bases left in between. Germline-derived CDR1 and CDR2 are SGHDT and YYEEEE. The CDR3 is 17 amino acids. CDR3 residues: CASSSTLNRATNEKLFF. DNA for the CDR3: TGTGCCAGCAGCTCCACTCTGAACAGGGCAACTAATGAAAAACTGTTTTTT.